This T cell receptor beta chain was observed in a study of T cells in women clearing cervical HPV infection. Trimming shortened V by 0 bases and J by 5 bases, and 16 bases separated the two germline ends. CDR3 length: 16 residues. Germline V gene sequence: CDR1 MGHRA, CDR2 YSYEKL. Average input was around 1,300 ng genomic DNA for immunoSEQ TCR beta CDR3 amplification. Sequencing used immunoSEQ multiplex PCR; TCRdb keeps in-frame clones, though not all of them. The table for this sample gives about 30,000 clones. On this clone itself: The CDR3 end is not reached by the read, which stops 3 residues before it; the germline J gene fills it in.

Prevalent HPV16 infections were excluded; only incident single HPV16 infections included. The source material was blood buffy coat. The receptor's source is a woman aged 18-70 years with a cervical HPV16 infection that either progressed to CIN3+ or cleared (not recorded which). This sequence joins TRBV4-1 and TRBJ2-5, with D perhaps assigned TRBD1 or TRBD2 (5 bases each). This chain's CDR3 is CASSQDKRGAGETQYF. CDR3 DNA (partial): TGCGCCAGCAGCCAAGATAAAAGAGGGGCCGGGGAGACC.